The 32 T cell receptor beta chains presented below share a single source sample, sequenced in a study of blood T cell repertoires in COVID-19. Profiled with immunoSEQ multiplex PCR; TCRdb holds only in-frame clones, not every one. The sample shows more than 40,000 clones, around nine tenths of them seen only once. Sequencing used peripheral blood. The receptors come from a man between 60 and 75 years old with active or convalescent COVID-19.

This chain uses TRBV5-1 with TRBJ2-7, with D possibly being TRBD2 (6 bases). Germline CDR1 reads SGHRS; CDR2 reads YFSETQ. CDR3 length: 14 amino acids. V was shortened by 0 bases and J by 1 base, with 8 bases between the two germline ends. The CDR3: CASSLGGDSYEQYF. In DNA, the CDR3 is TGCGCCAGCAGCTTGGGCGGGGATTCCTACGAGCAGTACTTC.

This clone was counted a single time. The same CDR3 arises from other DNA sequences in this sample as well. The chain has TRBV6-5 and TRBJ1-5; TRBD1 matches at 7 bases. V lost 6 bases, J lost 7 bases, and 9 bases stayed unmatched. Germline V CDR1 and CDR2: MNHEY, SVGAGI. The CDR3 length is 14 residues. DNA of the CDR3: TGTGCCAGCAGCCCCCCAGGGGGGAACCAGCCCCAGCATTTT. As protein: CASSPPGGNQPQHF.

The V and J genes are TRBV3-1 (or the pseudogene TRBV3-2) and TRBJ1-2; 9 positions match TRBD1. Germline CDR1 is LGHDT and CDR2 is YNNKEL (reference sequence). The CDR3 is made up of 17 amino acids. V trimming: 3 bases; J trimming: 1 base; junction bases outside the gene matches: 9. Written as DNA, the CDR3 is TGTGCCAGCAGCCAGGGGGACAGGGAGATTTTTAACTATGGCTACACCTTC. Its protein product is CASSQGDREIFNYGYTF.

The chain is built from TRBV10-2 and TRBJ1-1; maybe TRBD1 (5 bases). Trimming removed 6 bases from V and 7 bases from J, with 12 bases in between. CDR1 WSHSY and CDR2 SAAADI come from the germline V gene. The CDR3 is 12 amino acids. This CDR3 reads CASSLGVGEAFF. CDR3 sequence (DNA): TGCGCCAGCAGCCTAGGGGTGGGTGAAGCTTTCTTT.

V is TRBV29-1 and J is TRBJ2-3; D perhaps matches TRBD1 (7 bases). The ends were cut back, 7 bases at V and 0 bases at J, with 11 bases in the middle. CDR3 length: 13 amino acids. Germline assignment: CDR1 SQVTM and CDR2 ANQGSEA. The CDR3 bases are TGCAGCGGGGGGGACAGAAGCACAGATACGCAGTATTTT. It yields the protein CSGGDRSTDTQYF.

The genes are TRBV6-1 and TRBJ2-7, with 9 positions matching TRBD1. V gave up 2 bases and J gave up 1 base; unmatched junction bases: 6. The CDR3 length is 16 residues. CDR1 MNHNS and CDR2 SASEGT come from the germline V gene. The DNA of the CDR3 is TGTGCCAGCAGTGAAAGTCCGGGACAGGGATCCTACGAGCAGTACTTC. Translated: CASSESPGQGSYEQYF.

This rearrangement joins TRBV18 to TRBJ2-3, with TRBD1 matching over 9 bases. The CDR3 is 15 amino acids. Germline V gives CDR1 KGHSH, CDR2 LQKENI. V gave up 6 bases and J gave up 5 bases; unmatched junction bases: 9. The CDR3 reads CASSPGTGSRDTQYF. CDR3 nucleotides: TGTGCCAGCTCCCCCGGGACAGGGAGTAGAGATACGCAGTATTTT.

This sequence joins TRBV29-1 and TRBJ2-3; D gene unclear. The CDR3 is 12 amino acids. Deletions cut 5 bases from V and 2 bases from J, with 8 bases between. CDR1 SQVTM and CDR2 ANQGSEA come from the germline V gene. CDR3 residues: CSVLTHTDTQYF. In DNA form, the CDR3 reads TGCAGCGTTCTTACTCACACAGATACGCAGTATTTT.

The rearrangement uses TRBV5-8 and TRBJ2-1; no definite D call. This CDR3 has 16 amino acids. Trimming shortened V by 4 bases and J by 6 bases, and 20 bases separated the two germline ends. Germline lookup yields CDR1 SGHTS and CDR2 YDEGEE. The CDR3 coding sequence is TGTGCCAGCAGCCCAGGCTGGTCCGATGAGACCAATGAGCAGTTCTTC. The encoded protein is CASSPGWSDETNEQFF.

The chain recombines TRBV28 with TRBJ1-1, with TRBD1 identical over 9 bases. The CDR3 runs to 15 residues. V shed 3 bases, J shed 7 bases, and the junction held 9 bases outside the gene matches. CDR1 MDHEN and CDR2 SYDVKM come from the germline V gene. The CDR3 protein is CASSLATGGEGEAFF. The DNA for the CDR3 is TGTGCCAGCAGTTTGGCGACAGGGGGAGAGGGTGAAGCTTTCTTT.

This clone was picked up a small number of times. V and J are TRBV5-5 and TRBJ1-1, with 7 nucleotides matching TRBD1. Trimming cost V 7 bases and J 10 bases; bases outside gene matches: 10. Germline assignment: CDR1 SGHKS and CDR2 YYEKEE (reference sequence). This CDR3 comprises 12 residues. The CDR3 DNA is TGTGCCAGCGGGCGCGACAGGGACCTAGCTTTCTTT. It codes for CASGRDRDLAFF.

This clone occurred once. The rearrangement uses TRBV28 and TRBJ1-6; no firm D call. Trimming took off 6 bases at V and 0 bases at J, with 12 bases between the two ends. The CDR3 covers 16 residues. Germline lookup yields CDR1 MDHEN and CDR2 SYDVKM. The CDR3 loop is CASSYRRGSYNSPLHF. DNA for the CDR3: TGTGCCAGCAGCTACAGACGGGGCTCCTATAATTCACCCCTCCACTTT.

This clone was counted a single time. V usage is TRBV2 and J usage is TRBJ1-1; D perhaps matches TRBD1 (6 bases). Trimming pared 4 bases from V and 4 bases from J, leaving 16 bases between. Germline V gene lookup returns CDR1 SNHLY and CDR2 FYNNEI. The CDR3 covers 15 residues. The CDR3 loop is CASSAVYRELTEAFF. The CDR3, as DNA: TGTGCCAGCAGTGCGGTATACAGGGAACTCACTGAAGCTTTCTTT.

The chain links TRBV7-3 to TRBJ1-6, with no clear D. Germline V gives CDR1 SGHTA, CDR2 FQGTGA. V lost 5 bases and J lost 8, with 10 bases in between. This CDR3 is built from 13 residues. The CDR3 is CASSLYQDSPLHF. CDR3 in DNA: TGTGCCAGCAGCCTCTATCAGGATTCACCCCTCCACTTT.

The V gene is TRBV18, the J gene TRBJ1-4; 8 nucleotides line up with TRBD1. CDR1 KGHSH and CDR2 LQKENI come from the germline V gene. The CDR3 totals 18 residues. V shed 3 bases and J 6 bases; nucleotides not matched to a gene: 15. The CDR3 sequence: CASSPRTGRLILDEKLFF. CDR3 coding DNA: TGTGCCAGCTCACCCCGGACAGGGAGGCTAATTTTAGATGAAAAACTGTTTTTT.

The CDR3 region has the DNA TGCGCCAGCAGCTTGGGACTAGCGGGAGAGACCCAGTACTTC. Translated, it gives CASSLGLAGETQYF. V gene TRBV5-1 combines with J gene TRBJ2-5; 10 positions match TRBD2. This CDR3 has 14 amino acids. Germline V gene sequence: CDR1 SGHRS, CDR2 YFSETQ. V shed 0 bases, J shed 4 bases, and the junction held 0 bases outside the gene matches.

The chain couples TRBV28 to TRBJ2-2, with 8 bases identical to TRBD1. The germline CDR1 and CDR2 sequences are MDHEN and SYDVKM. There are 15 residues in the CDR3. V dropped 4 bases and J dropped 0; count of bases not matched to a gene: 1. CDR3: CASSSGGPNTGELFF. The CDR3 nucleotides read TGTGCCAGCAGTTCAGGGGGCCCGAACACCGGGGAGCTGTTTTTT.

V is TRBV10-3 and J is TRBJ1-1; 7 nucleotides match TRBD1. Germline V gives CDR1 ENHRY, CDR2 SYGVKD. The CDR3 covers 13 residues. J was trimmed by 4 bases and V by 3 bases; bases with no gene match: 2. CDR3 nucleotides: TGTGCCATCAGTGACCGGGACAGCACTGAAGCTTTCTTT. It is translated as CAISDRDSTEAFF.

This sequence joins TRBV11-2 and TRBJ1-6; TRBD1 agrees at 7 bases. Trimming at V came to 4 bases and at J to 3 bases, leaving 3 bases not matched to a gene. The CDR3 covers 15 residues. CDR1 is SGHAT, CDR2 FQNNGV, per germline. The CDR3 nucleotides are TGTGCCAGCAGCTCGGGACAGAGCTATAATTCACCCCTCCACTTT. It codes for CASSSGQSYNSPLHF.

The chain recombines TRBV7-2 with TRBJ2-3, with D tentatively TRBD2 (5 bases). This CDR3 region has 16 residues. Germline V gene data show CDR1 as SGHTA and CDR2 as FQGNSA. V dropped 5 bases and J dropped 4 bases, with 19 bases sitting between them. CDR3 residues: CASSAQLVFAADTQYF. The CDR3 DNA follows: TGTGCCAGCAGCGCACAACTAGTTTTTGCAGCAGATACGCAGTATTTT.

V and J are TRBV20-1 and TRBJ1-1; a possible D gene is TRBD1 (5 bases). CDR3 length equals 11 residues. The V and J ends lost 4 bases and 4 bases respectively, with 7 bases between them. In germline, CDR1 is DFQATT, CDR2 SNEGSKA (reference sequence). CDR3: CSATQGTEAFF. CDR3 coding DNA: TGCAGTGCTACCCAGGGCACTGAAGCTTTCTTT.

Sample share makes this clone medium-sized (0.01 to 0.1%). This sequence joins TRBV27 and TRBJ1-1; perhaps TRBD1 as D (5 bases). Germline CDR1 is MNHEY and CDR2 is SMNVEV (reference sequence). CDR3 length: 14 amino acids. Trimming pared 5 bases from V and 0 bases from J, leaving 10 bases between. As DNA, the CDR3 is TGTGCCAGCAGTGACCAGGGAATGAACACTGAAGCTTTCTTT. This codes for CASSDQGMNTEAFF.

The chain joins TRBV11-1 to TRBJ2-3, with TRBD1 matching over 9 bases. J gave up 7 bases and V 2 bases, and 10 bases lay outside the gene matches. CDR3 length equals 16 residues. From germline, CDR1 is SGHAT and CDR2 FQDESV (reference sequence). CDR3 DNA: TGTGCCAGCAGCTTAATAGCACAGGGGGCAGGAAATACGCAGTATTTT. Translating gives CASSLIAQGAGNTQYF.

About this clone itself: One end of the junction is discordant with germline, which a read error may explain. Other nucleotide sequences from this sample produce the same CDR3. The CDR3 protein is CASSLAGGSTDTQYF. In DNA, the CDR3 is TGTGCCAGCAGCCTAGCGGGGGGTAGCACAGATACGCAGTATTTT. The V call is TRBV7-2, the J call TRBJ2-3; TRBD2 agrees at 11 bases. Germline V gives CDR1 SGHTA, CDR2 FQGNSA. CDR3 length equals 15 residues.

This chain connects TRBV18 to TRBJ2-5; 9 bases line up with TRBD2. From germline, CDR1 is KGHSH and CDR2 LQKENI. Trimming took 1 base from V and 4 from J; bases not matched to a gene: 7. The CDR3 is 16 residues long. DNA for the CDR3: TGTGCCAGCTCACCACAAGGCGGGGGGGCCGGAGAGACCCAGTACTTC. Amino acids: CASSPQGGGAGETQYF.

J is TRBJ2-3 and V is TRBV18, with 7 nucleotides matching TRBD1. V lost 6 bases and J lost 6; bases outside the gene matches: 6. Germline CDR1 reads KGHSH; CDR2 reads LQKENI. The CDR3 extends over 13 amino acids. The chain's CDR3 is CASSQTTGDTQYF. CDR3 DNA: TGTGCCAGCTCCCAGACGACAGGGGATACGCAGTATTTT. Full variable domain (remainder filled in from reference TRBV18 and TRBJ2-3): NAGVMQNPRHLVRRRGQEARLRCSPMKGHSHVYWYRQLPEEGLKFMVYLQKENIIDESGMPKERFSAEFPKEGPSILRIQQVVRGDSAAYFCASSQTTGDTQYFGPGTRLTVL.

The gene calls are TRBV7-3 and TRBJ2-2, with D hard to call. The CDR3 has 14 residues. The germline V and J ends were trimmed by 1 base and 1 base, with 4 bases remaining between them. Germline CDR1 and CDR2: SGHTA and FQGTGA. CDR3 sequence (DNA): TGTGCCAGCAGCTTAAGACAGAACACCGGGGAGCTGTTTTTT. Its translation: CASSLRQNTGELFF.

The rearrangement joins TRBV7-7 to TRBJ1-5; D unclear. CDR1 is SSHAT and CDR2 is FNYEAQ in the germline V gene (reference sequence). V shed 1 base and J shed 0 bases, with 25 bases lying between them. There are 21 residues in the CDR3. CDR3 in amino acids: CASSLEDTHSPETHSNQPQHF. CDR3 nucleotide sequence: TGTGCCAGCAGCTTAGAAGACACCCACTCTCCCGAAACTCATAGCAATCAGCCCCAGCATTTT.

CDR3 region: CASSQLIGNTIYF. For the CDR3, the DNA is TGCGCCAGCAGCCAACTTATCGGAAACACCATATATTTT. The chain recombines TRBV4-1 with TRBJ1-3; D is undetermined. CDR3 length equals 13 residues. CDR1 and CDR2 from the germline V gene are MGHRA and YSYEKL. The V and J ends lost 2 bases and 4 bases respectively, with 6 bases between them.

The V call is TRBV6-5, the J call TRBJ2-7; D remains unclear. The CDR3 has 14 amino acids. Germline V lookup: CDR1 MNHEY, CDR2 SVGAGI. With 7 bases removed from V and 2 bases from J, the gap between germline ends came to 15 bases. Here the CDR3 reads CASTLQPLTYEQYF. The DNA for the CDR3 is TGTGCCAGCACGTTACAGCCCCTAACCTACGAGCAGTACTTC.

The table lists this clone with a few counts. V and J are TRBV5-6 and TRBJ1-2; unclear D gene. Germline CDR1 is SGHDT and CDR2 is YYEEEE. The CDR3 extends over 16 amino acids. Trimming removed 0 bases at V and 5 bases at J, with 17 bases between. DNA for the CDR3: TGTGCCAGCAGCTTGGCGGCCGGGAACAAGAAGTATGGCTACACCTTC. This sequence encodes CASSLAAGNKKYGYTF.

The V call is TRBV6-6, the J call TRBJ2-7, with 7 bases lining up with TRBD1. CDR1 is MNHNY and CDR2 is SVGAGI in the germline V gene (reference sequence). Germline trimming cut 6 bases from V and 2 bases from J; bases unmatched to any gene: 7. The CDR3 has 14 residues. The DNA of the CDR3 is TGTGCCAGCAGCACGGCAGGGGGAACCTACGAGCAGTACTTC. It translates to CASSTAGGTYEQYF.